These 22 T cell receptor beta chains were all obtained from the same sample, sequenced in a study of identical twins listed by TCRdb under 2016. The library was generated by 5' RACE. Sequencing relied on an Illumina HiSeq 2000. TCRdb cleaned the public reads at Q25 with fastp, built clones with MiXCR and kept in-frame beta chains. Rows are unified per CDR3 protein, each entry keeping the most common DNA and genes. A total of about 890,000 distinct CDR3 sequences appear in this sample, 10% to 15% of them only once. The ten largest clones capture around 1.5% of the sample. This same sample was also taken into another study, of yellow fever vaccine responses in identical twins.

Sequencing was performed on PBMCs. The receptor set was obtained from a woman aged 18-29 years in good health.

This clonotype was counted at least ten times. The genes are TRBV3-1 and TRBJ2-3, with 12 bases identical to TRBD2. Trimming cost V 4 bases and J 4 bases; bases outside gene matches: 3. CDR3 length: 15 residues. The germline V gene encodes CDR1 LGHDT and CDR2 YNNKEL (reference sequence). CDR3 DNA: TGTGCCAGCAGCCTACTAGCGGGAGGCTCAGATACGCAGTATTTT. Its protein is CASSLLAGGSDTQYF.

V and J are TRBV5-1 and TRBJ2-5, with 7 bases fitting TRBD1. Germline lookup yields CDR1 SGHRS and CDR2 YFSETQ. With V trimmed by 3 bases and J by 3 bases, 5 bases remained unmatched. This CDR3 is built from 14 residues. The CDR3 reads CASSWGQFEETQYF. The CDR3 bases are TGCGCCAGCAGCTGGGGACAGTTCGAAGAGACCCAGTACTTC.

In this sample, this clonotype turned up many times. This chain joins TRBV12-3 or TRBV12-4 and TRBJ2-7; no clear D gene. V lost 6 bases to trimming and J lost 1 base, with 16 bases between them. This CDR3 contains 15 residues. The CDR3, as DNA: TGTGCCAGCAGCCGAGGAATTCCCGGGTCCTACGAGCAGTACTTC. This codes for CASSRGIPGSYEQYF.

Notes on this clonotype: The junction does not match germline at one end; this may be a read error. V and J are TRBV2 and TRBJ2-1; 7 nucleotides match TRBD2. CDR3 size: 18 residues. From germline, CDR1 is SNHLY and CDR2 FYNNEI. The CDR3 DNA follows: TGTGCCTGCAGTGCCGTGGGTGGCGGGGGAACTTCTTACAATGAGCAGTTCTTC. Amino acid sequence: CACSAVGGGGTSYNEQFF.

The chain has TRBV6-1 and TRBJ2-7; D assignment may be TRBD1 or TRBD2 (7 bases each). The germline V and J ends were trimmed by 7 bases and 3 bases, with 19 bases remaining between them. The V gene's germline CDR1 is MNHNS and CDR2 SASEGT. CDR3 length equals 15 residues. The CDR3 spells CASTPVGGTVYEQYF. Here the CDR3 DNA reads TGTGCCAGCACCCCCGTCGGGGGGACAGTCTACGAGCAGTACTTC.

This clonotype was seen more than once but under ten times. V gene TRBV5-1 combines with J gene TRBJ1-4; no firm D call. Germline V gene lookup returns CDR1 SGHRS and CDR2 YFSETQ. V was trimmed by 0 bases and J by 3 bases, leaving 6 bases between them. This CDR3 comprises 14 residues. The CDR3 protein is CASSLGSANEKLFF. In nucleotides, the CDR3 is TGCGCCAGCAGCTTGGGGTCAGCTAATGAAAAACTGTTTTTT.

There are many counts of this clonotype. V usage is TRBV7-8 and J usage is TRBJ2-1, with no clear D. The CDR3 is 13 residues long. Germline V gives CDR1 SGHVS, CDR2 FQNEAQ. Deletions cut 1 base from V and 9 bases from J, with 10 bases between. CDR3 region: CASSLVGETEQFF. CDR3 bases: TGTGCCAGCAGCTTAGTTGGGGAAACTGAGCAGTTCTTC.

In the case of this clonotype: A much larger clone lies one base from this, so it may be a read error. This is likely a read error, given that the CDR3 carries no conserved phenylalanine or tryptophan at its end. The genes are TRBV7-9 and TRBJ2-7, with D possibly being TRBD2 (6 bases). Germline CDR1 is SEHNR and CDR2 is FQNEAQ (reference sequence). The CDR3 is 14 residues long. V was pared by 5 bases and J by 5 bases, with 16 bases between. The CDR3 loop is CASSPTGTLDEQYI. The CDR3 DNA follows: TGTGCCAGCAGCCCTACCGGGACTCTAGACGAGCAGTACATC.

This chain uses TRBV20-1 with TRBJ2-3; D is possibly TRBD2 (6 bases). The V and J ends lost 5 bases and 1 base respectively, with 13 bases between them. Germline values: CDR1 DFQATT, CDR2 SNEGSKA (reference sequence). The CDR3 runs to 14 residues. In DNA, the CDR3 is TGCAGTGCTCCCCCGGGACTCCGCACAGATACGCAGTATTTT. Translating gives CSAPPGLRTDTQYF.

The V call is TRBV9, the J call TRBJ2-7, with 9 bases that match TRBD1. This CDR3 is built from 15 residues. The V and J ends lost 0 bases and 3 bases, in that order; junction bases with no gene match: 4. The germline CDR1 and CDR2 sequences are SGDLS and YYNGEE. CDR3 loop: CASSVAVTGGYEQYF. DNA of the CDR3: TGTGCCAGCAGCGTAGCTGTGACAGGGGGCTACGAGCAGTACTTC.

This rearrangement joins TRBV10-3 to TRBJ2-7; 11 bases line up with TRBD2. The CDR3 extends over 17 amino acids. V trimming: 3 bases; J trimming: 6 bases; junction bases outside the gene matches: 13. Per the germline V gene, CDR1 is ENHRY and CDR2 is SYGVKD. This CDR3 reads CAISDWGPTSGDREQYV. In DNA form, the CDR3 reads TGTGCCATCAGTGACTGGGGGCCGACTAGCGGGGACCGCGAGCAGTACGTC.

This clonotype was seen more than once but under ten times. The rearrangement uses TRBV7-9 and TRBJ2-1, with D perhaps assigned TRBD1 or TRBD2 (6 bases each). The CDR3 has 14 amino acids. CDR1 and CDR2 from the germline V gene are SEHNR and FQNEAQ (reference sequence). Deletions cut 0 bases from V and 9 bases from J, with 12 bases between. This CDR3 reads CASSLAGAGSEQFF. The CDR3 DNA reads TGTGCCAGCAGCTTAGCGGGGGCGGGGTCTGAGCAGTTCTTC.

In this sample, this clonotype turned up a few times. V is TRBV7-9 and J is TRBJ1-6; D ambiguous. Germline V gene sequence: CDR1 SEHNR, CDR2 FQNEAQ (reference sequence). Trimming cost V 3 bases and J 6 bases, with 6 bases left between them. The CDR3 consists of 13 residues. CDR3 bases: TGTGCCAGCAGCTTCGTCAGTAATTCACCCCTCCACTTT. It translates to CASSFVSNSPLHF.

This clonotype was counted many times. V is TRBV5-4 and J is TRBJ2-2; a weak D match, TRBD1 (5 bases). Trimming stripped 4 bases from V and 3 bases from J, with 10 bases between. Per the germline V gene, CDR1 is SGHNT and CDR2 is YYREEE (reference sequence). The CDR3 consists of 14 residues. CDR3 DNA sequence: TGTGCCAGCAGCCCCCAGGGTTACACCGGGGAGCTGTTTTTT. Translation gives CASSPQGYTGELFF.

The chain couples TRBV3-1 to TRBJ1-2; 7 bases match TRBD1. The length of the CDR3 is 15 residues. V lost 0 bases and J lost 5; bases outside the gene matches: 6. Germline V lookup: CDR1 LGHDT, CDR2 YNNKEL (reference sequence). As DNA, the CDR3 is TGTGCCAGCAGCCAAGATTGGTCAGGGGGGTATGGCTACACCTTC. Amino acid sequence: CASSQDWSGGYGYTF. Variable domain in full (rest from reference TRBV3-1 and TRBJ1-2): DTAVSQTPKYLVTQMGNDKSIKCEQNLGHDTMYWYKQDSKKFLKIMFSYNNKELIINETVPNRFSPKSPDKAHLNLHINSLELGDSAVYFCASSQDWSGGYGYTFGSGTRLTVV.

This clonotype came up many times. The rearrangement joins TRBV12-3 or TRBV12-4 to TRBJ2-4; 8 bases are shared with TRBD1. The CDR3 runs to 14 residues. J lost 6 bases, V lost 2 bases, and 3 bases had no gene match. CDR3 region: CASSLSGGGNIQYF. The CDR3 DNA reads as TGTGCCAGCAGTTTATCAGGGGGCGGAAACATTCAGTACTTC.

This clonotype was seen a few times. This rearrangement joins TRBV2 to TRBJ2-1; possible D gene TRBD1, 6 bases. CDR3 length equals 14 residues. Germline V gene data show CDR1 as SNHLY and CDR2 as FYNNEI. Trimming removed 1 base at V and 4 bases at J, with 8 bases between. The chain's CDR3 is CASSEEQGYNEQFF. In nucleotides, the CDR3 is TGTGCCAGCAGTGAAGAACAGGGTTACAATGAGCAGTTCTTC.

The sample holds many counts of this clonotype. The chain combines TRBV12-3 or TRBV12-4 with TRBJ2-7; D gene unclear. The CDR3 runs to 15 residues. V was cut by 3 bases and J by 0 bases, with 12 bases left in between. CDR3: CASSFSPDLSYEQYF. The CDR3 DNA sequence: TGTGCCAGCAGTTTTAGCCCTGACCTCTCCTACGAGCAGTACTTC.

This clonotype came up a few times. Here the CDR3 reads CASSLDRGSGRQFF. The DNA of the CDR3 is TGTGCCAGCAGCTTAGATCGCGGCTCCGGCCGGCAGTTCTTC. The chain carries TRBV11-2 and TRBJ2-1; no clear D gene. This CDR3 spans 14 amino acids. The V end was cut by 0 bases, the J end by 12 bases, with 15 bases between. Germline CDR1 and CDR2: SGHAT and FQNNGV.

The chain couples TRBV9 to TRBJ2-1; the D gene is possibly TRBD2 (5 bases). The CDR3 has 12 residues. CDR1 and CDR2 from the germline V gene are SGDLS and YYNGEE. Trimming cost V 0 bases and J 9 bases, with 7 bases left between them. The CDR3: CASSVEGGEQFF. CDR3 DNA: TGTGCCAGCAGCGTAGAAGGAGGTGAGCAGTTCTTC.

This sequence joins TRBV12-3 or TRBV12-4 and TRBJ1-1; maybe TRBD1 (5 bases). Trimming stripped 6 bases from V and 11 bases from J, with 16 bases between. The CDR3 extends over 12 amino acids. The chain's CDR3 is CASSQAAGAAFF. The DNA for the CDR3 is TGTGCCAGCAGCCAAGCCGCTGGGGCTGCTTTCTTT.

A few counts support this clonotype. The chain is built from TRBV5-1 and TRBJ1-2, with 7 bases matching TRBD1. Germline CDR1 SGHRS, CDR2 YFSETQ. The CDR3 loop spans 15 amino acids. The V and J ends lost 4 bases and 8 bases, in that order; junction bases with no gene match: 14. This CDR3 reads CASSPGQVRSRGYTF. The CDR3 nucleotides read TGCGCCAGCAGCCCCGGACAGGTCCGATCTCGAGGCTACACCTTC.